This TCR beta chain was recovered during a study of CD8 T cell repertoires and HIV-1 epitope variants. At the level of the study: Enriched T cells were co-cultured with equal numbers of autologous T cell-negative antigen-presenting cells.

The CDR3 covers 11 residues. Germline loops: CDR1 LNHNV, CDR2 YYDKDF (reference sequence). With regard to this clone: One end of the junction does not line up with germline, which may come from a read error.

The repertoire was sequenced with immunoSEQ multiplex PCR; TCRdb's copy has only in-frame clones and lacks some. Among 90,000 or so clones listed, roughly 77% were seen once. This receptor was obtained from a male donor with HIV. The chain employs TRBV15 and TRBJ1-1, with D maybe TRBD1 (6 bases). Sequencing was performed on uncultured baseline CD8+ T cells from peripheral blood mononuclear cells (PBMCs). The CDR3 region is CATSFGADRLF. CDR3 in DNA: TGTGCCACCAGTTTCGGCGCCGACAGGCTCTTT.